The 20 T cell receptor beta chains in this list originate from one sample, sequenced in a study of blood T cell repertoires in COVID-19. Profiling relied on immunoSEQ multiplex PCR, and the TCRdb table lists in-frame clones only, not all of them. There are tens of thousands of clones in the sample; about 87% occur only once, and about 18% lies in the top ten. The sample comprised peripheral blood. These receptors all stem from a human donor in a cohort sampled during active COVID-19.

This clone showed up just once. V is TRBV3-1 (or the pseudogene TRBV3-2) and J is TRBJ2-2, with D tentatively TRBD1 (6 bases). CDR3 length: 14 residues. Per germline, CDR1 LGHDT and CDR2 YNNKEL (reference sequence). Trimming stripped 4 bases from V and 4 bases from J, with 10 bases between. The CDR3 nucleotides read TGTGCCAGCAGCCGGCGAGGGGGCACCGGGGAGCTGTTTTTT. This sequence encodes CASSRRGGTGELFF.

This clone was picked up one time. J is TRBJ2-3 and V is TRBV4-1; 7 bases match TRBD1. The germline V gene encodes CDR1 MGHRA and CDR2 YSYEKL. The CDR3 spans 16 residues. Germline trimming cut 0 bases from V and 4 bases from J; bases unmatched to any gene: 7. CDR3 residues: CASSQDGVTGADTQYF. The CDR3 region has the DNA TGCGCCAGCAGCCAAGATGGGGTCACAGGGGCAGATACGCAGTATTTT.

The V gene is TRBV3-1 (or the pseudogene TRBV3-2), the J gene TRBJ1-2, with D tentatively TRBD1 (5 bases). The CDR3 consists of 14 residues. V gave up 4 bases and J gave up 2 bases, with 11 bases separating them. Germline CDR1 LGHDT, CDR2 YNNKEL (reference sequence). The DNA of the CDR3 is TGTGCCAGCAGCCCACAGACAGTGAACTATGGCTACACCTTC. Translation: CASSPQTVNYGYTF.

The rearrangement joins TRBV7-2 to TRBJ1-4; TRBD1 is a possible D gene (6 bases). This CDR3 spans 15 amino acids. V was cut by 0 bases and J by 7 bases, with 12 bases left in between. The germline V gene encodes CDR1 SGHTA and CDR2 FQGNSA. CDR3: CASSLAQGLGEKLFF. Here the CDR3 DNA reads TGTGCCAGCAGCTTAGCACAGGGCCTTGGTGAAAAACTGTTTTTT.

The chain uses TRBV5-1 and TRBJ2-5; D gene unclear. CDR1 is SGHRS, CDR2 YFSETQ, per germline. CDR3 length equals 15 residues. Deletions cut 3 bases from V and 4 bases from J, with 16 bases between. The CDR3 reads CASSSATIVRETQYF. The CDR3 DNA is TGCGCCAGCAGCTCCGCTACCATAGTCCGAGAGACCCAGTACTTC.

The chain uses TRBV7-9 and TRBJ1-2; 9 nucleotides line up with TRBD1. With V trimmed by 5 bases and J by 8 bases, 3 bases remained unmatched. Germline lookup yields CDR1 SEHNR and CDR2 FQNEAQ (reference sequence). The CDR3 has 12 amino acids. The CDR3 protein is CASSGQGSGYTF. As DNA, the CDR3 is TGTGCCAGCAGCGGACAGGGGTCCGGCTACACCTTC.

This chain joins TRBV7-2 and TRBJ2-5; 13 bases line up with TRBD2. V shed 5 bases, J shed 5 bases, and the junction held 8 bases outside the gene matches. CDR1 and CDR2 (germline): SGHTA, FQGNSA. The CDR3 totals 16 residues. The CDR3 loop is CASSQGLAGPGETQYF. CDR3 nucleotides: TGTGCCAGCAGCCAGGGACTAGCGGGGCCCGGGGAGACCCAGTACTTC.

The chain is built from TRBV5-1 and TRBJ2-2; D is ambiguous. Per germline, CDR1 SGHRS and CDR2 YFSETQ. The V end was cut by 2 bases, the J end by 4 bases, with 9 bases between. The CDR3 length is 14 residues. CDR3 sequence (DNA): TGCGCCAGCAGCTTTACCGGGTCCACCGGGGAGCTGTTTTTT. Translation: CASSFTGSTGELFF.

V is TRBV6-5 and J is TRBJ1-2; 7 bases fit TRBD1. V shed 8 bases, J shed 7 bases, and the junction held 10 bases outside the gene matches. CDR1 is MNHEY, CDR2 SVGAGI, per germline. CDR3 length: 13 amino acids. The CDR3 DNA follows: TGTGCCAGCGGGAAGGGGGCTATTAGTGGCTACACCTTC. Its protein is CASGKGAISGYTF.

The V gene is TRBV6-1, the J gene TRBJ1-2; D ambiguous. Germline values: CDR1 MNHNS, CDR2 SASEGT. CDR3 size: 14 residues. The germline V and J ends were trimmed by 0 bases and 4 bases, with 9 bases remaining between them. The CDR3 bases are TGTGCCAGCAGTGAAGCCCCGGGGATCTATGGCTACACCTTC. Translated: CASSEAPGIYGYTF.

The chain links TRBV2 to TRBJ2-2, with 11 bases identical to TRBD1. The CDR3 is 13 residues long. Germline V CDR1 and CDR2: SNHLY, FYNNEI. V was clipped by 6 bases and J by 7 bases; unmatched bases: 1. Here the CDR3 reads CASRGTGGGELFF. CDR3 nucleotides: TGTGCCAGCAGGGGGACAGGGGGCGGGGAGCTGTTTTTT.

The V call is TRBV7-2, the J call TRBJ2-1; 8 nucleotides match TRBD1. This CDR3 contains 16 residues. V gave up 2 bases and J gave up 0 bases; unmatched junction bases: 3. The germline CDR1 and CDR2 sequences are SGHTA and FQGNSA. For the CDR3, the DNA is TGTGCCAGCAGCTTATGGACAGGGCGCTCCTACAATGAGCAGTTCTTC. Its translation is CASSLWTGRSYNEQFF.

This clone was seen only once. The rearrangement uses TRBV4-1 and TRBJ2-2, with TRBD2 identical over 8 bases. This CDR3 is built from 18 residues. Germline V gene sequence: CDR1 MGHRA, CDR2 YSYEKL. Trimming cost V 0 bases and J 4 bases; bases outside gene matches: 10. DNA for the CDR3: TGCGCCAGCAGCCAAGATTTCACACTAGCGGAACTCACCGGGGAGCTGTTTTTT. This translates into CASSQDFTLAELTGELFF.

The rearrangement links TRBV7-9 to TRBJ2-3, with 12 bases lining up with TRBD1. The CDR3 contains 17 residues. Germline V gene data show CDR1 as SEHNR and CDR2 as FQNEAQ (reference sequence). Trimming at V came to 3 bases and at J to 3 bases, leaving 7 bases not matched to a gene. The CDR3 sequence is CASSLGQGARLTDTQYF. The CDR3 DNA reads TGTGCCAGCAGCTTGGGACAGGGGGCTAGGTTAACAGATACGCAGTATTTT.

The J gene is TRBJ1-5, the V gene TRBV4-2, with no clear D. With 0 bases removed from V and 6 bases from J, the gap between germline ends came to 18 bases. The CDR3 contains 17 residues. From germline, CDR1 is LGHNA and CDR2 YNFKEQ. CDR3 amino acids: CASSQDQVRTPVQPQHF. In DNA form, the CDR3 reads TGTGCCAGCAGCCAAGACCAGGTACGGACTCCGGTTCAGCCCCAGCATTTT.

CDR3 in amino acids: CASSPEGTTNTGELFF. The CDR3 region has the DNA TGCGCCAGCAGCCCAGAAGGGACAACGAACACCGGGGAGCTGTTTTTT. This sequence joins TRBV4-1 and TRBJ2-2, with a tentative D call TRBD1 (6 bases). V was pared by 4 bases and J by 0 bases, with 12 bases between. The V gene's germline CDR1 is MGHRA and CDR2 YSYEKL. CDR3 size: 16 residues.

The rearrangement links TRBV5-1 to TRBJ2-7; possible D gene TRBD2, 5 bases. The germline V and J ends were trimmed by 0 bases and 3 bases, with 10 bases remaining between them. The CDR3 is made up of 14 amino acids. Germline values: CDR1 SGHRS, CDR2 YFSETQ. Here the CDR3 reads CASSLGGLDYEQYF. The CDR3 DNA reads TGCGCCAGCAGCTTGGGCGGACTCGACTACGAGCAGTACTTC.

This chain connects TRBV24-1 to TRBJ2-1, with TRBD2 as a possible D gene (6 bases). CDR3 length: 14 amino acids. CDR1 and CDR2 from the germline V gene are KGHDR and SFDVKD. Trimming cost V 9 bases and J 1 base, with 12 bases left between them. As DNA, the CDR3 is TGTGCCACCTCCGGGGGAGTATCCTACAATGAGCAGTTCTTC. Its protein is CATSGGVSYNEQFF.

The V and J genes are TRBV2 and TRBJ1-4, with 8 bases identical to TRBD1. V shed 5 bases, J shed 4 bases, and the junction held 6 bases outside the gene matches. The CDR3 extends over 15 amino acids. Germline values: CDR1 SNHLY, CDR2 FYNNEI. This CDR3 is CASSFRGLSNEKLFF. The DNA for the CDR3 is TGTGCCAGCAGTTTCAGGGGGCTCAGTAATGAAAAACTGTTTTTT.

V and J are TRBV6-1 and TRBJ2-1, with D tentatively TRBD2 (5 bases). The CDR3 is made up of 13 amino acids. In germline, CDR1 is MNHNS, CDR2 SASEGT. Trimming stripped 2 bases from V and 8 bases from J, with 10 bases between. CDR3 loop: CASSERLRDEQFF. The CDR3 bases are TGTGCCAGCAGTGAAAGGTTGAGGGATGAGCAGTTCTTC.